Sequencing of this T cell receptor (beta chain) was carried out in a study of human T cells and chemical hapten exposure. The CDR3 extends over 12 amino acids. Germline-derived CDR1 and CDR2 are MDHEN and SYDVKM. V lost 2 bases and J 11 bases, leaving 12 bases between the germline ends. The time point: patch test 1, 2 weeks after DPC sensitization. The treatment is: therapeutic diphenylcyclopropenone sensitization with weekly scalp DPC. TCRdb re-called the RACE reads with MiXCR, one entry per CDR3 protein. The profile covers 180,000 or so distinct CDR3 sequences, with about 14% appearing a single time and 1.5% to 2% taken by the ten largest. This clonotype was recorded a few times.

Sample: whole blood, taken in connection with sensitization to the hapten diphenylcyclopropenone (DPC). The sequence came from a woman aged 30 to 39 with alopecia areata. Some clones in this sample may be carry-over from other donors' samples. The chain uses TRBV28 and TRBJ1-1; D perhaps matches TRBD1 (5 bases). The CDR3 nucleotides read TGTGCCAGCAGTTTAGGGGGTAAGAAGGCTTTCTTT. Protein sequence: CASSLGGKKAFF.